A selection of T cell receptor beta chains follows, all from one sample in a study of T cells in Graves' hyperthyroidism and ophthalmopathy. TCRdb used MiXCR to reprocess the multiplex PCR reads, holding one entry per CDR3 protein. This sample has 550,000 to 800,000 distinct CDR3 sequences, with about 15% found just once. Sequencing was carried out using blood. The receptor source for this set is a man aged 18 to 30 with Graves' hyperthyroidism. The CDR3 runs from the conserved cysteine through the conserved F or W. Fields, in order: J gene, D gene, V gene, clone size, CDR3 DNA, CDR3 protein. The D gene is left open where the match is weak. For some rows the clone size is stated as once, few or many, or as a class when expanded; others skip it.

TRBJ2-3 TRBD2 TRBV28 many TGTGCCAGCAGTCTGAGACTAGCGGGAGACCCTGATTACACAGATACGCAGTATTTT CASSLRLAGDPDYTDTQYF
TRBJ1-2 . TRBV29-1 few TGCAGCGTTGATAAGGGCTACACCTTC CSVDKGYTF
TRBJ2-7 . TRBV7-2 many TGTGCCAGCAGCTCCTCGCTTGGCCGGCGCTACGAGCAGTACTTC CASSSSLGRRYEQYF
TRBJ2-1 TRBD2 TRBV6-1 many TGTGCCAGCAGAACTCCCGGGGGGGACACCACCTACAATGAGCAGTTCTTC CASRTPGGDTTYNEQFF
TRBJ1-1 TRBD1 TRBV6-2/TRBV6-3 many TGTGCCAGCAGTTACACCACCGGGACAGGGGGCCGCGGTAACACTGAAGCTTTCTTT CASSYTTGTGGRGNTEAFF
TRBJ2-5 TRBD1 TRBV6-1 many TGTGCCAGCAGCCCCGGGACAGGGAGAGGGGGAGAGACCCAGTACTTC CASSPGTGRGGETQYF
TRBJ2-2 TRBD2 TRBV12-3/TRBV12-4 . TGTGCCAGTTCATGGGCGGGAGTGACCGGGGAGCTGTTTTTT CASSWAGVTGELFF
TRBJ1-2 . TRBV28 many TGTGCCAGCAGTGTCCAGGGGCGGAACTATGGCTACACCTTC CASSVQGRNYGYTF
TRBJ2-3 . TRBV29-1 few TGCAGCGTTGGCAGGGCGAGCACAGATACGCAGTATTTT CSVGRASTDTQYF
TRBJ1-1 . TRBV10-3 . TGTGCCATCAGTGACCTCGGGGGGGGGCAGACTGAAGCTTTCTTT CAISDLGGGQTEAFF
TRBJ2-7 . TRBV28 many TGTGCCAGCAGTTCGCGGGATACTAGAGTCTACGAGCAGTACTTC CASSSRDTRVYEQYF
TRBJ2-2 TRBD2 TRBV7-6 many TGTGCCAGCAGCCCAAGGACTAGCGGACCCGGGGAGCTGTTTTTT CASSPRTSGPGELFF
TRBJ1-5 TRBD1 TRBV12-3/TRBV12-4 many TGTGCCAGCAGCTTAGGACAGGGGGCAATGCGCAATCAGCCCCAGCATTTT CASSLGQGAMRNQPQHF
TRBJ2-1 TRBD2 TRBV3-1 few TGTGCCAGCAGCCAAGAGGCTAGCGGGAGTGATGAGCAGTTCTTC CASSQEASGSDEQFF
TRBJ1-1 . TRBV19 . TGTGCCAGTAGTAGGATTTCAGGGACAACGACAAATAATGAAGCTTTCTTT CASSRISGTTTNNEAFF
TRBJ2-7 . TRBV6-5 . TGTGCCAGCAGTTACGGCACAGGTTCCTACGAGCGGTACTTC CASSYGTGSYERYF
TRBJ2-7 . TRBV20-1 many TGCAGTGCTAGGGGCAGCGTAGCCTACGAGCAGTACTTC CSARGSVAYEQYF
TRBJ2-7 . TRBV6-1 few TGTGCCAGCAGTGAAGAACGGACCTACGAGCAGTACTTC CASSEERTYEQYF
TRBJ2-1 TRBD1 TRBV20-1 . TGCAGTGCCGGGGACAGGGGCTATGAGCAGTTCTTC CSAGDRGYEQFF
TRBJ2-2 . TRBV5-5 many TGTGCCAGCAGCAAATACGGGACCGGGGAGCTGTTTTTT CASSKYGTGELFF
TRBJ1-4 . TRBV28 . TGTGCCAGCAGTTTTATCTCCCCCATGGGTGAAAAACTGTTTTTT CASSFISPMGEKLFF
TRBJ1-2 TRBD1 TRBV18 many TGTGCCAGCTCAACTCCGACAGGGGATGGCTACACCTTC CASSTPTGDGYTF
TRBJ1-2 . TRBV2 . TGTGCCAGCAAGGACAGTTTTGGCTACACCTTC CASKDSFGYTF
TRBJ2-4 TRBD1 TRBV12-3/TRBV12-4 many TGTGCCAGCAGCGCGGACAGGGTAAACAACATTCAGTACTTC CASSADRVNNIQYF
TRBJ2-7 . TRBV18 . TGTGCCAGCTCACCGCACGTGGAAGGAGAGCAGTACTTC CASSPHVEGEQYF
TRBJ2-5 . TRBV20-1 few TGCAGTGCTAGAACCGGCCTCCAAGAGACCCAGTACTTC CSARTGLQETQYF